This T cell receptor beta chain emerged from a study of blood T cell repertoires in COVID-19. Overall study: Specimens from acute and convalescent COVID-19 originated in the United States, Italy and Spain. The analysed material was cDNA or gDNA that came from T cells, B-cell-depleted T cells, or PBMCs.

Sequencing was performed with immunoSEQ multiplex PCR; in TCRdb, only in-frame clones are kept and a portion is missing. This table has 250,000 to 300,000 clones, around 86% appearing once. This CDR3 comprises 17 residues. Germline trimming cut 5 bases from V and 5 bases from J; bases unmatched to any gene: 17. Germline loops: CDR1 SGHTA, CDR2 FQGTGA. The source of this sequence is a woman between 40 and 55 years old who had recovered from COVID-19. The source material was peripheral blood. The V call is TRBV7-3, the J call TRBJ2-5; 7 bases are shared with TRBD1. CDR3 sequence (DNA): TGTGCCAGCAGCCCCCCCTCGGGACAGCTTGTAGGGGAGACCCAGTACTTC. This encodes CASSPPSGQLVGETQYF.